The clone carrying this TCR beta chain was found a few times. TCRdb used MiXCR to reprocess the 5' RACE reads, holding one entry per CDR3 protein. The sample has 62,000 or so distinct CDR3 sequences, 20% to 25% seen once; the top ten hold about 2.7%. The V end lost 6 bases, the J end lost 0 bases, and 11 bases lay between the germline ends. The CDR3 sequence is 15 residues long. Germline assignment: CDR1 MNHEY and CDR2 SVGAGI. The chain uses TRBV6-5 and TRBJ1-4; D is perhaps TRBD1 (5 bases). Sequencing used memory CD4+ T cells sorted from a lymph node. Subset indicated: memory CD4+ T cells, CD4+CD45RO+CD25-. This TCR was recovered from a female donor with breast cancer. CDR3 nucleotide sequence: TGTGCCAGCAGCCTTGGGGGAACAACTAATGAAAAACTGTTTTTT. It is translated as CASSLGGTTNEKLFF.